This TCR beta chain was retrieved from a study of monozygotic twins with inflammatory bowel disease. The germline V gene has CDR1 LGHNA and CDR2 YSLEER. The CDR3 extends over 14 amino acids. Added by template switching were UMIs that each held a 6-nucleotide sample barcode. From its re-call of the 5' RACE reads, TCRdb lists each CDR3 protein once, without DNA. The sample data list 310,000 or so distinct CDR3 sequences. Whole blood supplied total RNA, and T cells were not sorted. Whole-study results and caveats: The authors found no support for a single strong IBD-associated signal or clonotype. IBD patients shared fewer clonotypes with others than healthy twins, especially with disease activity.

As to this clonotype: The antigen remains unidentified.

The sample consisted of blood. The clonotype was recovered from a human donor with ulcerative colitis or Crohn's disease, or a healthy co-twin of an affected twin (not recorded which). J is TRBJ2-7 and V is TRBV4-3. The CDR3: CASRRSTQAYEQYF.